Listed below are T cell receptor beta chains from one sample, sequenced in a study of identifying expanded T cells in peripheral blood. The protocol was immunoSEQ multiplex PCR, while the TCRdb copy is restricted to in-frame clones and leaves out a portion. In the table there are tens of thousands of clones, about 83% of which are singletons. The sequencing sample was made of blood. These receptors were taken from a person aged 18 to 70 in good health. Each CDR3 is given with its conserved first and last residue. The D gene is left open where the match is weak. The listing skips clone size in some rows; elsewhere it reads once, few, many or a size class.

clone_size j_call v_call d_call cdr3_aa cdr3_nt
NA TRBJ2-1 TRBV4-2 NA CASSQEGSRVPGEQFF TGTGCCAGCAGCCAAGAGGGTAGCCGAGTTCCGGGTGAGCAGTTCTTC
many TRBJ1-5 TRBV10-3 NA CAISESFTTGSNQPQHF TGTGCCATCAGTGAGTCTTTCACCACAGGGAGCAATCAGCCCCAGCATTTT
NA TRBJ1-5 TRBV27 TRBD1 CASSYPGQAYSNQPQHF TGTGCCAGCAGTTATCCGGGACAGGCATATAGCAATCAGCCCCAGCATTTT
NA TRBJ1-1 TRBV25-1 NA CASSSRGSDGAFF TGTGCCAGCAGTAGCAGGGGCTCGGACGGAGCTTTCTTT
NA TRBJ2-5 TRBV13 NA CASSLGFNGAKETQYF TGTGCCAGCAGCTTAGGCTTTAACGGGGCTAAAGAGACCCAGTACTTC
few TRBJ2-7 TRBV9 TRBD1 CASSRSGTGKDEQYF TGTGCCAGCAGCCGTTCGGGGACAGGGAAGGACGAGCAGTACTTC
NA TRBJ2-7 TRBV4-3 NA CASSQDPLSYEQYF TGCGCCAGCAGCCAAGACCCTCTCTCCTACGAGCAGTACTTC
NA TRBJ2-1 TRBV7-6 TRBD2 CASSLWGGENEQFF TGTGCCAGCAGCTTATGGGGGGGTGAGAATGAGCAGTTCTTC
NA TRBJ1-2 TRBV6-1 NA CASSESGRAPYGYTF TGTGCCAGCAGTGAATCTGGCAGGGCGCCCTATGGCTACACCTTC
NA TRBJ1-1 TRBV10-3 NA CAISERGGTEAFF TGTGCCATCAGTGAGAGGGGAGGCACTGAAGCTTTCTTT
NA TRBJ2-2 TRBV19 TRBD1 CAGGTGMTGELFF TGTGCCGGGGGGACAGGGATGACCGGGGAGCTGTTTTTT
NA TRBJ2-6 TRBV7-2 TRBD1 CASSFGTEVSGANVLTF TGTGCCAGCAGCTTCGGGACAGAGGTCTCTGGGGCCAACGTCCTGACTTTC
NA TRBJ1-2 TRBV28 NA CASIEGDRFYGYTF TGTGCCAGCATAGAAGGTGATCGGTTCTATGGCTACACCTTC
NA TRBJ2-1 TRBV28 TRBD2 CASSTGGAGVANEQFF TGTGCCAGCAGCACCGGGGGTGCGGGGGTGGCCAATGAGCAGTTCTTC
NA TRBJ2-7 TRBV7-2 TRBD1 CASSLGGTVSYEQYF TGTGCCAGCAGCTTAGGGGGGACAGTTTCCTACGAGCAGTACTTC
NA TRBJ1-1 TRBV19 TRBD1 CATSWNRGGTEAFF TGTGCCACCTCTTGGAACAGGGGAGGCACTGAAGCTTTCTTT
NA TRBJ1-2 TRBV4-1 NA CASSQVQPGGYTF TGCGCCAGCAGCCAAGTACAGCCAGGGGGCTACACCTTC
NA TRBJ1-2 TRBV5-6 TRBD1 CASSLYGQGSDYGYTF TGTGCCAGCAGCTTGTACGGACAGGGGTCGGACTATGGCTACACCTTC
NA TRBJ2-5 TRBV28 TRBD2 CASSGGLAGVVETQYF TGTGCCAGCAGTGGGGGACTAGCGGGAGTAGTAGAGACCCAGTACTTC
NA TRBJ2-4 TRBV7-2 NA CASSSQTVAKNIQYF TGTGCCAGCAGCTCCCAGACAGTAGCCAAAAACATTCAGTACTTC
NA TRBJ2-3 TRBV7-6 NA CASSFPGVDTQYF TGTGCCAGCAGCTTTCCGGGTGTAGATACGCAGTATTTT
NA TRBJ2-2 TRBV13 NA CASSFGFSPPGELFF TGTGCCAGCAGCTTCGGTTTTTCCCCACCCGGGGAGCTGTTTTTT
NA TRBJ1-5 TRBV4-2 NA CASSQVGFNSNQPQHF TGTGCCAGCAGCCAAGTGGGTTTTAATAGCAATCAGCCCCAGCATTTT
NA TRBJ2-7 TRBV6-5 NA CASSSGSLYEQYF TGTGCCAGCAGCTCCGGGAGTTTATACGAGCAGTACTTC
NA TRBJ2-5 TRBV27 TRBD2 CASSLAGGWETQYF TGTGCCAGCAGTTTAGCGGGGGGGTGGGAGACCCAGTACTTC
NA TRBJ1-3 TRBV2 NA CASILTVGNTIYF TGTGCCAGCATCTTGACAGTTGGAAACACCATATATTTT
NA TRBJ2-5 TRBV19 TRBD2 CASSPRGGRWETQYF TGTGCCAGTAGCCCGCGTGGCGGGAGATGGGAGACCCAGTACTTC
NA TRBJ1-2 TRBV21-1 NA CASSKKGGGIYGYTF TGTGCCAGCAGCAAAAAGGGAGGGGGCATCTATGGCTACACCTTC